Shown below are 20 T cell receptor beta chains from a single sample sequenced in a study of cytomegalovirus exposure and HLA in healthy donors. The PCR contained 60 Vbeta and 13 Jbeta primers. Data came from immunoSEQ multiplex PCR; TCRdb stores just in-frame clones and leaves some out. The sample lists tens of thousands of clones, roughly three quarters occurring once. The sequenced sample consisted of PBMCs. Every receptor here comes from a woman between 40 and 55 years old in good health and CMV-seronegative.

The chain links TRBV4-2 to TRBJ1-2; 7 nucleotides align to TRBD1. Losses at the gene ends were 0 bases for V and 6 bases for J; bases not matched to a gene: 10. Germline values: CDR1 LGHNA, CDR2 YNFKEQ. The CDR3 is 16 amino acids. The CDR3 loop is CASSQDLARGVHGYTF. Here the CDR3 DNA reads TGTGCCAGCAGCCAAGATTTGGCCAGGGGGGTACATGGCTACACCTTC.

J is TRBJ1-1 and V is TRBV9; TRBD1 is a possible D gene (6 bases). Germline-derived CDR1 and CDR2 are SGDLS and YYNGEE. The CDR3 consists of 17 residues. With 0 bases removed from V and 1 base from J, the gap between germline ends came to 16 bases. The chain's CDR3 is CASSVARDNPGNTEAFF. The CDR3 DNA sequence: TGTGCCAGCAGCGTAGCTCGGGACAATCCGGGGAACACTGAAGCTTTCTTT.

The chain recombines TRBV7-3 with TRBJ2-5; 10 nucleotides agree with TRBD2. The germline V gene encodes CDR1 SGHTA and CDR2 FQGTGA. CDR3 size: 15 residues. Trimming cost V 5 bases and J 2 bases; bases outside gene matches: 5. The CDR3 DNA sequence: TGTGCCAGCAGCCTTGGAGCGGGGGGGCAAGAGACCCAGTACTTC. Translating gives CASSLGAGGQETQYF. The full variable domain, completed using reference TRBV7-3 and TRBJ2-5, is GAGVSQTPSNKVTEKGKYVELRCDPISGHTALYWYRQSLGQGPEFLIYFQGTGAADDSGLPNDRFFAVRPEGSVSTLKIQRTERGDSAVYLCASSLGAGGQETQYFGPGTRLLVL.

The CDR3 here is CASRAEGGANGYTF. The CDR3 nucleotides are TGTGCCAGCAGGGCAGAGGGGGGGGCTAATGGCTACACCTTC. The rearrangement links TRBV6-5 to TRBJ1-2, with D possibly being TRBD1 (6 bases). In germline, CDR1 is MNHEY, CDR2 SVGAGI. The CDR3 extends over 14 amino acids. V was clipped by 6 bases and J by 6 bases, with 17 bases between them.

In its sample, this clone was seen a few times. The chain recombines TRBV4-1 with TRBJ1-1, with D unclear. Trimming took 5 bases from V and 0 from J, leaving 13 bases between them. CDR1 and CDR2 (germline): MGHRA, YSYEKL. The CDR3 covers 15 residues. The CDR3 here is CASSMRTGMNTEAFF. The CDR3 coding sequence is TGCGCCAGCAGCATGCGGACGGGAATGAACACTGAAGCTTTCTTT.

The chain has TRBV7-9 and TRBJ2-1; 7 nucleotides align to TRBD1. The CDR3 extends over 16 amino acids. CDR1 and CDR2 (germline): SEHNR, FQNEAQ (reference sequence). V lost 2 bases to trimming and J lost 4 bases; unmatched junction nucleotides: 8. For the CDR3, the DNA is TGTGCCAGCAGCTTACTAGTGAGACAGGGATACAATGAGCAGTTCTTC. The encoded protein is CASSLLVRQGYNEQFF.

This rearrangement joins TRBV15 to TRBJ2-2; tentative D call: TRBD1 (6 bases). Per the germline V gene, CDR1 is LNHNV and CDR2 is YYDKDF (reference sequence). The CDR3 has 15 amino acids. V shed 0 bases and J shed 4 bases, with 9 bases lying between them. CDR3 region: CATSRDGRGTGELFF. CDR3 DNA: TGTGCCACCAGCAGAGATGGCAGGGGCACCGGGGAGCTGTTTTTT.

The chain is built from TRBV5-6 and TRBJ1-6, with 11 bases aligning to TRBD1. The CDR3 extends over 16 amino acids. J was trimmed by 8 bases and V by 1 base; bases with no gene match: 5. CDR1 and CDR2 (germline): SGHDT, YYEEEE. The CDR3 reads CASSLMGDRGDSPLHF. CDR3 sequence (DNA): TGTGCCAGCAGCTTGATGGGGGACAGGGGGGATTCACCCCTCCACTTT.

The rearrangement links TRBV7-2 to TRBJ2-7, with a possible D match to TRBD2 (6 bases). Germline-derived CDR1 and CDR2 are SGHTA and FQGNSA. The V end was cut by 6 bases, the J end by 0 bases, with 15 bases between. This CDR3 has 15 residues. CDR3 nucleotide sequence: TGTGCCAGCAGACTCCGGGACGGGAGCTCCTACGAGCAGTACTTC. As protein: CASRLRDGSSYEQYF.

The rearrangement joins TRBV25-1 to TRBJ1-1; TRBD1 matches 7 bases. The CDR3 loop spans 14 amino acids. Germline CDR1 reads MGHDK; CDR2 reads SYGVNS. V was clipped by 6 bases and J by 3 bases; unmatched bases: 7. The CDR3 loop reads CASRETGWDTEAFF. In nucleotides, the CDR3 is TGTGCCAGCAGGGAGACAGGGTGGGACACTGAAGCTTTCTTT.

The rearrangement uses TRBV5-4 and TRBJ1-4, with TRBD1 identical over 12 bases. Germline CDR1 is SGHNT and CDR2 is YYREEE (reference sequence). The ends lost 3 bases at V and 4 bases at J; junction bases unmatched: 4. The CDR3 sequence is 16 residues long. The CDR3 protein is CASSSGTGGNNEKLFF. CDR3 nucleotide sequence: TGTGCCAGCAGCTCCGGGACAGGGGGCAATAATGAAAAACTGTTTTTT.

This clone was recorded a few times. The genes are TRBV5-6 and TRBJ1-4; D is unclear. There are 11 residues in the CDR3. Trimming removed 4 bases at V and 11 bases at J, with 9 bases between. CDR1 SGHDT and CDR2 YYEEEE come from the germline V gene. The CDR3 loop is CASSGAGKLFF. CDR3 DNA: TGTGCCAGCAGCGGCGCCGGGAAACTGTTTTTT.

This chain uses TRBV4-3 with TRBJ2-1; 10 bases map to TRBD2. The germline V gene has CDR1 LGHNA and CDR2 YSLEER. The CDR3 spans 15 residues. After removal of 3 bases from V and 1 base from J, the junction contained 0 bases not matched to a gene. The CDR3 nucleotides read TGCGCCAGCAGCCAGGGACTAGCGTCCTACAATGAGCAGTTCTTC. Residues: CASSQGLASYNEQFF.

V gene TRBV4-1 combines with J gene TRBJ2-7; the match to TRBD2 covers 9 bases. The germline V gene encodes CDR1 MGHRA and CDR2 YSYEKL. The CDR3 has 16 amino acids. Germline trimming cut 0 bases from V and 4 bases from J; bases unmatched to any gene: 7. The CDR3: CASSQDEASGVYEQYF. For the CDR3, the DNA is TGCGCCAGCAGCCAAGACGAGGCTAGCGGGGTGTACGAGCAGTACTTC.

This clone occurred a few times. The rearrangement uses TRBV6-1 and TRBJ2-3, with TRBD1 matching over 7 bases. Per germline, CDR1 MNHNS and CDR2 SASEGT. The CDR3 consists of 13 residues. V lost 7 bases and J lost 3; bases outside the gene matches: 4. The CDR3 is CASNQQGTDTQYF. As DNA, the CDR3 is TGTGCCAGCAACCAACAGGGGACAGATACGCAGTATTTT.

Written as DNA, the CDR3 is TGTGCCTGGAGTGTAGCAGGACTTGGCACTGAAGCTTTCTTT. Protein product: CAWSVAGLGTEAFF. V and J are TRBV30 and TRBJ1-1; D is ambiguous. The ends were cut back, 0 bases at V and 4 bases at J, with 12 bases in the middle. Germline values: CDR1 GTSNPN, CDR2 SVGIG (reference sequence). The CDR3 contains 14 residues. Supplemented by reference TRBV30 and TRBJ1-1, the full variable domain reads SQTIHQWPATLVQPVGSPLSLECTVEGTSNPNLYWYRQAAGRGLQLLFYSVGIGQISSEVPQNLSASRPQDRQFILSSKKLLLSDSGFYLCAWSVAGLGTEAFFGQGTRLTVV.

This rearrangement joins TRBV6-1 to TRBJ2-3; D may be TRBD2 (5 bases). Germline V gene sequence: CDR1 MNHNS, CDR2 SASEGT. The CDR3 is made up of 14 amino acids. The V end was cut by 6 bases, the J end by 4 bases, with 14 bases between. CDR3 DNA: TGTGCCAGCAGCGTACAGCTGCGGGCAGATACGCAGTATTTT. Translation: CASSVQLRADTQYF.

A note on this clone: One end of the junction is discordant with germline, which a read error may explain. V and J are TRBV19 and TRBJ1-5; 9 bases agree with TRBD1. In germline, CDR1 is LNHDA, CDR2 SQIVND (reference sequence). CDR3 length equals 15 residues. CDR3 loop: CASSETQGANQPQNF. The CDR3 DNA reads TGTGCCAGTAGTGAAACACAGGGGGCGAATCAGCCCCAGAATTTT.

In its sample, this clone was seen a few times. The chain is built from TRBV9 and TRBJ2-4, with D maybe TRBD2 (5 bases). The CDR3 sequence is 14 residues long. Per germline, CDR1 SGDLS and CDR2 YYNGEE. V was shortened by 1 base and J by 6 bases, with 11 bases between the two germline ends. The CDR3 loop is CASSVSGYGNIQYF. DNA for the CDR3: TGTGCCAGCAGCGTATCGGGGTACGGAAACATTCAGTACTTC.

The V call is TRBV11-3, the J call TRBJ2-5; 9 bases map to TRBD1. This CDR3 has 16 amino acids. V gave up 3 bases and J gave up 0 bases; unmatched junction bases: 5. CDR1 SGHNT and CDR2 YENEEA come from the germline V gene. The CDR3 loop reads CASSLGDRAYQETQYF. CDR3 nucleotides: TGTGCCAGCAGCTTGGGGGACAGGGCGTACCAAGAGACCCAGTACTTC.